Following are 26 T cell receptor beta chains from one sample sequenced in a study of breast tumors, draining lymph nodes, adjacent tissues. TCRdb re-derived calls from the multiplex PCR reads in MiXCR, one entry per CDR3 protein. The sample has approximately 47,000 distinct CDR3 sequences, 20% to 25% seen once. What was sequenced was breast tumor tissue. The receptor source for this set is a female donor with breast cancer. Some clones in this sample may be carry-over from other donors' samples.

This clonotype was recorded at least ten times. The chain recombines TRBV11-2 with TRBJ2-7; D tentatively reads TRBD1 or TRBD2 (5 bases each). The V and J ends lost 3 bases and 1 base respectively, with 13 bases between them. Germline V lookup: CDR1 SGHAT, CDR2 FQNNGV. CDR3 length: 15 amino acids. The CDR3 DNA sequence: TGTGCCAGCAGCTTCGTTGAGGGGTGGTCCTACGAGCAGTACTTC. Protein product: CASSFVEGWSYEQYF.

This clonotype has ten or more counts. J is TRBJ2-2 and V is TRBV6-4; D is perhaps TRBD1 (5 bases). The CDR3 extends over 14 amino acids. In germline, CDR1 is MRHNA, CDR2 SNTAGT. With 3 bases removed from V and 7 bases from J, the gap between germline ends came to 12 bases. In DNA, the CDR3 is TGTGCCAGCAGTGAGTCTGGGGCCGGCGGGGAGCTGTTTTTT. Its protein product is CASSESGAGGELFF.

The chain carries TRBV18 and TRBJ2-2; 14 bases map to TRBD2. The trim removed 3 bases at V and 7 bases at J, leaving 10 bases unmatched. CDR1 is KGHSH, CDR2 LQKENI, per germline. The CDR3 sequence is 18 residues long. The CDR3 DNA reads TGTGCCAGCTCACCGTTCGTGACTAGCGGGGGGGCCGTCGGGGAGCTGTTTTTT. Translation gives CASSPFVTSGGAVGELFF. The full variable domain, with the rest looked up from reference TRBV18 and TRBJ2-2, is NAGVMQNPRHLVRRRGQEARLRCSPMKGHSHVYWYRQLPEEGLKFMVYLQKENIIDESGMPKERFSAEFPKEGPSILRIQQVVRGDSAAYFCASSPFVTSGGAVGELFFGEGSRLTVL.

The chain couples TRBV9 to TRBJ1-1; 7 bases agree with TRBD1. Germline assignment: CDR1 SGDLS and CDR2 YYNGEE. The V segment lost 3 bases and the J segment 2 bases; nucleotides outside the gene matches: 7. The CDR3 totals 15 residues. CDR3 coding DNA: TGTGCCAGCAGCGCCGAAGGGACAGCAAACACTGAAGCTTTCTTT. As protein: CASSAEGTANTEAFF. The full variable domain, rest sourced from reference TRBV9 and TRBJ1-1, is DSGVTQTPKHLITATGQRVTLRCSPRSGDLSVYWYQQSLDQGLQFLIQYYNGEERAKGNILERFSAQQFPDLHSELNLSSLELGDSALYFCASSAEGTANTEAFFGQGTRLTVV.

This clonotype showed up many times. The CDR3 DNA is TGTGCCAGCAGTGAAGAGGAGACTAGCGGGAGTTCGGATGAGCAGTTCTTC. Translating gives CASSEEETSGSSDEQFF. V usage is TRBV2 and J usage is TRBJ2-1, with 12 nucleotides matching TRBD2. The ends lost 1 base at V and 8 bases at J; junction bases unmatched: 9. Germline CDR1 and CDR2: SNHLY and FYNNEI. The CDR3 extends over 17 amino acids.

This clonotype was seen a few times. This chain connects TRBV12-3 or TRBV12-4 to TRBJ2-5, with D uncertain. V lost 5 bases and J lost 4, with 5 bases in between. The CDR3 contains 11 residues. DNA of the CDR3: TGTGCCAGCAGTCCCGCAGAGACCCAGTACTTC. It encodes CASSPAETQYF.

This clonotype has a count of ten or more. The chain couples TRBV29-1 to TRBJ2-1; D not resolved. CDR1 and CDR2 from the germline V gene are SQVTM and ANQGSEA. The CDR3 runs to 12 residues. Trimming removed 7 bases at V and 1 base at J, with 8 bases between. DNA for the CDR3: TGCAGCGGCGCGCAGTCCTACAATGAGCAGTTCTTC. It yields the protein CSGAQSYNEQFF.

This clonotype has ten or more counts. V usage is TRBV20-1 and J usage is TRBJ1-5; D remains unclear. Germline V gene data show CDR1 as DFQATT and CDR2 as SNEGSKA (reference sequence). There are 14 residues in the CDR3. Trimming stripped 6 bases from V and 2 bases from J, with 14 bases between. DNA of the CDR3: TGCAGTGCCTTAGTGGGCTTTCGCAATCAGCCCCAGCATTTT. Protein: CSALVGFRNQPQHF.

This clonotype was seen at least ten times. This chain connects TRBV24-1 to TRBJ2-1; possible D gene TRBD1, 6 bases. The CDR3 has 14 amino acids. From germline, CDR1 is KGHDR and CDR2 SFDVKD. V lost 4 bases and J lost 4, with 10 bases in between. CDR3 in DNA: TGTGCCACCAGTGACGCCGGGACATACAATGAGCAGTTCTTC. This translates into CATSDAGTYNEQFF.

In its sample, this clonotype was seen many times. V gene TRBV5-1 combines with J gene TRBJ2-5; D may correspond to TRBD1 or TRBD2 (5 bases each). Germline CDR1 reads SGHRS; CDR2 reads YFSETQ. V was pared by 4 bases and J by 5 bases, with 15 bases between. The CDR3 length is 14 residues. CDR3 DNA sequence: TGCGCCAGCAGCCCCGTCCTAGGGACGGAGACCCAGTACTTC. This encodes CASSPVLGTETQYF. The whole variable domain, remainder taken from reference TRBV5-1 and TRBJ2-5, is KAGVTQTPRYLIKTRGQQVTLSCSPISGHRSVSWYQQTPGQGLQFLFEYFSETQRNKGNFPGRFSGRQFSNSRSEMNVSTLELGDSALYLCASSPVLGTETQYFGPGTRLLVL.

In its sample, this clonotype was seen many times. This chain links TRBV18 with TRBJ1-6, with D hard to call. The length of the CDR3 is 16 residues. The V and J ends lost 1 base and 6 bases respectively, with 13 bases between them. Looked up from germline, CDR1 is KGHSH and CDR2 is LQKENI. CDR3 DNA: TGTGCCAGCTCACCACGGGTACCGAGCGCTAATTCACCCCTCCACTTT. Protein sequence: CASSPRVPSANSPLHF.

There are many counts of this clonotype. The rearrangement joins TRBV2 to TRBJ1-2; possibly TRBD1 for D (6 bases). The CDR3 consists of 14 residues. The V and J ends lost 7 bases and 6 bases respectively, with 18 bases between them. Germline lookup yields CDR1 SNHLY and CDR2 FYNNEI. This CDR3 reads CASTDGGRLNGYTF. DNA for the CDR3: TGTGCCAGCACTGACGGGGGGCGTTTAAATGGCTACACCTTC.

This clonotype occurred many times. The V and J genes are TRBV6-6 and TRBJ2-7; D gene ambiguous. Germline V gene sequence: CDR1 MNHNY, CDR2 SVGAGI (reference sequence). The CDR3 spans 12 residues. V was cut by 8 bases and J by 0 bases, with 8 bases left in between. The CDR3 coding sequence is TGTGCCAGCTTGGACGGCTCCTACGAGCAGTACTTC. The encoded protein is CASLDGSYEQYF.

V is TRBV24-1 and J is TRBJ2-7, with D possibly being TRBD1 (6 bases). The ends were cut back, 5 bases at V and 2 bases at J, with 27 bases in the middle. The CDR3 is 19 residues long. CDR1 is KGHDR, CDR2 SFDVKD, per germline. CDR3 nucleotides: TGTGCCACCAGTGCCGAGGACAGAGACACCGGGGACAACGCCTACGAGCAGTACTTC. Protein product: CATSAEDRDTGDNAYEQYF.

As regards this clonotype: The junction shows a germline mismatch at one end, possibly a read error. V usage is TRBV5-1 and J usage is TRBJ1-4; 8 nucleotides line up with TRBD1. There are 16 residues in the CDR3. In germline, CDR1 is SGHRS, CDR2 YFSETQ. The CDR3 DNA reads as TGCGCCAGCAGCCTCGGACAGGGTTGGAGCTATGAAGAACTGTTTTTT. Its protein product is CASSLGQGWSYEELFF.

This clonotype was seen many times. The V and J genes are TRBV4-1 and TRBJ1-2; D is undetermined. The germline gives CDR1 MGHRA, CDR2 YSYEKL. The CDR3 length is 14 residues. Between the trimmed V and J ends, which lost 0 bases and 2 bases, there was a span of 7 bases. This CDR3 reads CASSQESDNYGYTF. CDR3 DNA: TGCGCCAGCAGCCAAGAATCGGACAACTATGGCTACACCTTC.

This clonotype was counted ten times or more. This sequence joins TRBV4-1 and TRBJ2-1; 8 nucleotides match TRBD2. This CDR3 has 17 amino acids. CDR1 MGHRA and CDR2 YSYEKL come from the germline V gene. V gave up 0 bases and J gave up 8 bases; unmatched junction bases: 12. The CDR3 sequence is CASSQDGLAGYGYEQFF. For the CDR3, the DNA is TGCGCCAGCAGCCAAGATGGGCTAGCGGGTTATGGGTATGAGCAGTTCTTC.

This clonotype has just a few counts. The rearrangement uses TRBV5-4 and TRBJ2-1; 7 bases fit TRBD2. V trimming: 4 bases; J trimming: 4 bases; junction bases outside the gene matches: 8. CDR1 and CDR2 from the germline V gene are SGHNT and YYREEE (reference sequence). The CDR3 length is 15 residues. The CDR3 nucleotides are TGTGCCAGCAGCCTAGGACTAGGTTTGTACAATGAGCAGTTCTTC. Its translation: CASSLGLGLYNEQFF.

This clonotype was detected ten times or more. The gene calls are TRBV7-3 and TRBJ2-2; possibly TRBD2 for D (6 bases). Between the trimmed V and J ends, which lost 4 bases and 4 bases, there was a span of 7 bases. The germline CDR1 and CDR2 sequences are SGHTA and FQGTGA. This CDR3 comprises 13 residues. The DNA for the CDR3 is TGTGCCAGCAGCTCCGGGGGCACCGGGGAGCTGTTTTTT. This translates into CASSSGGTGELFF.

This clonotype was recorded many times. CDR3 coding DNA: TGTGCCAGCAGTGAAGGCGGGAACTATGGCTACACCTTC. It yields the protein CASSEGGNYGYTF. This chain joins TRBV2 and TRBJ1-2; D is unclear. Germline CDR1 SNHLY, CDR2 FYNNEI. V lost 1 base to trimming and J lost 2 bases, with 5 bases between them. The CDR3 is 13 amino acids.

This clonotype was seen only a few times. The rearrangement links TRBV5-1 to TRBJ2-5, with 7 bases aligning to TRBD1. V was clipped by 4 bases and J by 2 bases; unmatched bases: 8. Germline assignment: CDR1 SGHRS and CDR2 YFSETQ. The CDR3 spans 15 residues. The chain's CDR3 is CASSPGTVNQETQYF. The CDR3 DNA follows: TGCGCCAGCAGCCCGGGGACAGTGAATCAAGAGACCCAGTACTTC.

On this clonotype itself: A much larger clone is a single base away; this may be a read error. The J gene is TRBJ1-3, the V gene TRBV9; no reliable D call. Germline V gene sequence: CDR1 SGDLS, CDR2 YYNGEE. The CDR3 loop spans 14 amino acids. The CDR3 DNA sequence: TGTGCCGGCAGCGTGGGCCACCCTGGAAACACCATATATTTT. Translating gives CAGSVGHPGNTIYF.

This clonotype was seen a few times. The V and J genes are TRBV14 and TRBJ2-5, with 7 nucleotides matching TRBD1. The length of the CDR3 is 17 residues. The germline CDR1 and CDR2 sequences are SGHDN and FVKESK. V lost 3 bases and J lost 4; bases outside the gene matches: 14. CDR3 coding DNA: TGTGCCAGCAGCCAGACTAAGGACAGGATCGAGGGAGAGACCCAGTACTTC. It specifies CASSQTKDRIEGETQYF.

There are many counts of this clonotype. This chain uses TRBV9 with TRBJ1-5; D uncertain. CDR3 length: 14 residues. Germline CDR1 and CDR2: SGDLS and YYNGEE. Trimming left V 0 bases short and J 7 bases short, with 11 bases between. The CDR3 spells CASSVGDVNQPQHF. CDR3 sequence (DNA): TGTGCCAGCAGCGTAGGGGATGTGAACCAGCCCCAGCATTTT. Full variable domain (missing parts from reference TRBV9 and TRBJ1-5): DSGVTQTPKHLITATGQRVTLRCSPRSGDLSVYWYQQSLDQGLQFLIQYYNGEERAKGNILERFSAQQFPDLHSELNLSSLELGDSALYFCASSVGDVNQPQHFGDGTRLSIL.

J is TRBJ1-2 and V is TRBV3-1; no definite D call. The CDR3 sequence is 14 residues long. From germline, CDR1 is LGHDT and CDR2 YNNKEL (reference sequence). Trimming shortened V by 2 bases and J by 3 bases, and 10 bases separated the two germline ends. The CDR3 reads CASSQRSQYYGYTF. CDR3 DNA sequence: TGTGCCAGCAGCCAAAGGTCGCAGTACTATGGCTACACCTTC. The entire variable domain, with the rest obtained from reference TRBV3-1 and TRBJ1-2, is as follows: DTAVSQTPKYLVTQMGNDKSIKCEQNLGHDTMYWYKQDSKKFLKIMFSYNNKELIINETVPNRFSPKSPDKAHLNLHINSLELGDSAVYFCASSQRSQYYGYTFGSGTRLTVV.

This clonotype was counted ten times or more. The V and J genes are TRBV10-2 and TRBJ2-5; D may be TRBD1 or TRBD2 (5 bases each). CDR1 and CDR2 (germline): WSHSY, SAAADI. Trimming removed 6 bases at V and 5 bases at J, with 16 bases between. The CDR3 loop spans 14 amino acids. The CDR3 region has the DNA TGCGCCAGCAGGCTCGACTTGGGGGTTGAGACCCAGTACTTC. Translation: CASRLDLGVETQYF.